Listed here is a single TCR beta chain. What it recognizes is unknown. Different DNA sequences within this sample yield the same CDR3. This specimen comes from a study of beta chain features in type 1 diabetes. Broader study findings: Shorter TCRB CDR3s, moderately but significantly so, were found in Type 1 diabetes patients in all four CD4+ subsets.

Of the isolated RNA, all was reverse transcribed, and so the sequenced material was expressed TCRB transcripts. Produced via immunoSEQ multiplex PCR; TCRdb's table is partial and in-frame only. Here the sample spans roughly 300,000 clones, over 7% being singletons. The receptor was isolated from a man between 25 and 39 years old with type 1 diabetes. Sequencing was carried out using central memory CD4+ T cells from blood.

As DNA, the CDR3 is TGTGCCACCAGCAGAGGAGGAGATCAGCCCCAGCATTTT. This gives the protein CATSRGGDQPQHF. The rearrangement joins TRBV15 to TRBJ1-5; D is uncertain. The CDR3 has 13 residues. Trimming removed 1 base from V and 5 bases from J, with 6 bases in between. CDR1 and CDR2 (germline): LNHNV, YYDKDF (reference sequence).